Listed below are T cell receptor beta chains from one sample, sequenced in a study of blood T cell repertoires in COVID-19. Generated by immunoSEQ multiplex PCR, the TCRdb table keeps only in-frame clones and is missing some. This sample carries about 210,000 clones, 81% of them seen once, and the ten largest clones take around 9.3%. Sample: PBMCs or T cells enriched from blood (not recorded which). These receptors originate from a woman aged 45-65 years with acute COVID-19. The CDR3 runs from the conserved cysteine through the conserved F or W. Fields, in order: D gene, clone size, J gene, V gene, CDR3 DNA, CDR3 protein. D genes are given only for firm matches. Clone size is shown for a subset of rows, as once, few, many or a class of expanded clone.

. | once | TRBJ2-1 | TRBV13 | TGTGCCAGCAGCGAAAGGAGAGAGCAGTTCTTC | CASSERREQFF
. | . | TRBJ1-1 | TRBV3-1/TRBV3-2 | TGTGCCAGCAGCCAAGGACAGGCGTTGAACACTGAAGCTTTCTTT | CASSQGQALNTEAFF
. | . | TRBJ1-6 | TRBV28 | TGTGCCAGCAGCCCCCCTTCGGGGTTTACCTCCTATAATTCACCCCTCCACTTT | CASSPPSGFTSYNSPLHF
. | . | TRBJ2-7 | TRBV12-3/TRBV12-4 | TGTGCCAGCAGAAAGAGCGGTTCCCACGAGCAGTACTTC | CASRKSGSHEQYF
. | . | TRBJ2-2 | TRBV18 | TGTGCTAGCTCACCACTAGGAGGGGCGAACACCGGGGAGCTGTTTTTT | CASSPLGGANTGELFF
TRBD2 | . | TRBJ2-7 | TRBV25-1 | TGTGCCAGCACCTCTAGCGGGAGCTACGAGCAGTACTTC | CASTSSGSYEQYF
. | . | TRBJ1-6 | TRBV29-1 | TGCAGCGTTCCCGGGGAAGGGGGAAATTCACCCCTCCACTTT | CSVPGEGGNSPLHF
. | few | TRBJ2-7 | TRBV4-3 | TGCGCCAGCAGCCAAAATCAACGGGGTTCCGAGCAGTACTTC | CASSQNQRGSEQYF
. | . | TRBJ1-2 | TRBV5-6 | TGTGCCAGCAGTAACCGCGGGGGCTACACCTTC | CASSNRGGYTF
. | . | TRBJ2-5 | TRBV28 | TGTGCCAGCAGTTTAACAGGGAGGGGAGAGACCCAGTACTTC | CASSLTGRGETQYF
TRBD1 | . | TRBJ2-1 | TRBV24-1 | TGTGCCACCAGTGATTTTACCGGGACAGGGGCGAATGAGCAGTTCTTC | CATSDFTGTGANEQFF
. | once | TRBJ1-2 | TRBV9 | TGTGCCAGCAGCACAGACAGTACTTTCGGCTATGGCTACACCTTC | CASSTDSTFGYGYTF
TRBD1 | . | TRBJ1-5 | TRBV28 | TGTGCCAGCAGTCGTTTATCCGGGACAGCTAGGTTTAGCAATCAGCCCCAGCATTTT | CASSRLSGTARFSNQPQHF
. | . | TRBJ1-2 | TRBV28 | TGTGCCAGCTATAATAAAGTACAGGGTGGTGGCTACACCTTC | CASYNKVQGGGYTF
. | once | TRBJ2-2 | TRBV12-5 | TGTGCTAGTGGTTTGGTACAGGGGGGGATCACCGGGGAGCTGTTTTTT | CASGLVQGGITGELFF
TRBD2 | . | TRBJ2-3 | TRBV11-2 | TGTGCCAGCAGCTTACAACTAGCGGCGCTCACAGATACGCAGTATTTT | CASSLQLAALTDTQYF
TRBD1 | . | TRBJ1-6 | TRBV6-2/TRBV6-3 | TGTGCCAGCAGTCGTGGACAGGGAAGCTCCTATAATTCACCCCTCCACTTT | CASSRGQGSSYNSPLHF
TRBD2 | . | TRBJ2-7 | TRBV6-5 | TGTGCCAGCAGTTACCGAGGTAGCGGGGGGTCCTACGAGCAGTACTTC | CASSYRGSGGSYEQYF
. | . | TRBJ2-7 | TRBV11-3 | TGTGCCAGCAGCTCCCCTTGGGGAGCAGTGTCCTACGAGCAGTACTTC | CASSSPWGAVSYEQYF
TRBD2 | once | TRBJ2-5 | TRBV3-1/TRBV3-2 | TGTGCCAGCAGCCAAGCCCTAGCGGGAGGGCAAGAGACCCAGTACTTC | CASSQALAGGQETQYF
. | many | TRBJ2-7 | TRBV28 | TGTGCCAGCAATCCCCTCGGCAGGTACGTCGATGTCGAGCAGTACTTC | CASNPLGRYVDVEQYF
. | . | TRBJ2-3 | TRBV29-1 | TGCAGCGTTGAATGGAGGGGCAGGACCACAGATACGCAGTATTTT | CSVEWRGRTTDTQYF
. | . | TRBJ1-4 | TRBV12-3/TRBV12-4 | TGTGCCAGCAGTTTGGCCGAATATGAAAAACTGTTTTTT | CASSLAEYEKLFF
. | . | TRBJ2-3 | TRBV5-1 | TGCGCCAGCAGTCTTACGACTACCTACACAGATACGCAGTATTTT | CASSLTTTYTDTQYF
. | . | TRBJ2-1 | TRBV3-1/TRBV3-2 | TGTGCCAGCAGCCAAGACCGACAGAGTACCTACAATGAGCAGTTCTTC | CASSQDRQSTYNEQFF
TRBD1 | . | TRBJ1-5 | TRBV6-6 | TGTGCCAGCAGTTACTCTCCGGGACAGGGTAATCAGCCCCAGCATTTT | CASSYSPGQGNQPQHF
. | . | TRBJ1-5 | TRBV28 | TGTGCCAGCAGGTATAGCAATCAGCCCCAGCATTTT | CASRYSNQPQHF
TRBD2 | once | TRBJ2-7 | TRBV7-2 | TGTGCCAGCAGCGGGGGGAGGGGACGGCAGTCCTACGAGCAGTACTTC | CASSGGRGRQSYEQYF
. | . | TRBJ2-4 | TRBV5-6 | TGTGCCAGCAGCTTGGCTCTAATAGCCAAAAACATTCAGTACTTC | CASSLALIAKNIQYF
. | . | TRBJ1-2 | TRBV7-6 | TGTGCCAGCAGCGCAACGGGGGGGGGCGCCTATGGCTACACCTTC | CASSATGGGAYGYTF
. | . | TRBJ1-2 | TRBV6-6 | TGTGCCAGCCTAAAAGGGGCGGGGGGCCCTAACTATGGCTACACCTTC | CASLKGAGGPNYGYTF
TRBD1 | . | TRBJ2-7 | TRBV4-3 | TGCGCCAGCAGCCAAGAAGGGGCTTTTGGACAGGGTACCAACGAGCAGTACTTC | CASSQEGAFGQGTNEQYF
TRBD2 | . | TRBJ2-7 | TRBV27 | TGTGCCAGTCAAGGTAGCGGGAGCGTCAAGCAGTACTTC | CASQGSGSVKQYF
. | . | TRBJ2-1 | TRBV2 | TGTGCCAGCAGGCTGACTAGTTATGAGCAGTTCTTC | CASRLTSYEQFF
. | many | TRBJ1-2 | TRBV28 | TGTGCCAGCAGCCCGGACAGCTATGGCTACACCTTC | CASSPDSYGYTF
TRBD1 | . | TRBJ1-1 | TRBV18 | TGTGCCAGCATCCAGACAGGGGGCGGCACTGAAGCTTTCTTT | CASIQTGGGTEAFF
. | . | TRBJ2-1 | TRBV6-5 | TGTGCCAGCAACCCCGCAGGGGCCTACAATGAGCAGTTCTTC | CASNPAGAYNEQFF
. | once | TRBJ2-5 | TRBV28 | TGTGCCAGCAGTCTTCTAACAGGGTCTCAGTACTTC | CASSLLTGSQYF
TRBD1 | . | TRBJ2-5 | TRBV9 | TGTGCCAGCAGCGGACAGGGGGTGGAAGAGACCCAGTACTTC | CASSGQGVEETQYF
. | . | TRBJ2-1 | TRBV28 | TGTGCCAGCAACCCCCCCCCTAGCGTCAATGAGCAGTTCTTC | CASNPPPSVNEQFF
. | . | TRBJ1-5 | TRBV4-3 | TGCGCCAGCAGCCAAGAGTACAACGATCAGCCCCAGCATTTT | CASSQEYNDQPQHF
. | . | TRBJ2-5 | TRBV18 | TGTGCCAGCTCACCCCTCTCTTGGGGGCAACAAGAGACCCAGTACTTC | CASSPLSWGQQETQYF
. | . | TRBJ1-1 | TRBV19 | TGTGCCAGTAGCCAGAACACTGAAGCTTTCTTT | CASSQNTEAFF
. | . | TRBJ1-1 | TRBV5-5 | TGTGCCAGCAGCCCAAACCTGGTCGCAGTTTCTGAAGCTTTCTTT | CASSPNLVAVSEAFF
TRBD1 | . | TRBJ2-7 | TRBV19 | TGTGCCAGTAGTCTCGGGACAGGGGCCTACGAGCAGTACTTC | CASSLGTGAYEQYF
TRBD2 | . | TRBJ2-3 | TRBV27 | TGTGCCAGCAGTCTAGCCACGGGACTAGCGGCAGATACGCAGTATTTT | CASSLATGLAADTQYF
. | . | TRBJ1-2 | TRBV7-9 | TGTGCCAGCAGCTTTTCGCGTCAAGGCTACACCTTC | CASSFSRQGYTF
TRBD2 | . | TRBJ2-1 | TRBV23-1 | TGCGCCAGCAGTCAATCAACGGGAGGTTCCTACAATGAGCAGTTCTTC | CASSQSTGGSYNEQFF
TRBD1 | few | TRBJ1-5 | TRBV10-3 | TGTGCCATCAGTGATGGGGACAGGGGGCTTCAGCCCCAGCATTTT | CAISDGDRGLQPQHF